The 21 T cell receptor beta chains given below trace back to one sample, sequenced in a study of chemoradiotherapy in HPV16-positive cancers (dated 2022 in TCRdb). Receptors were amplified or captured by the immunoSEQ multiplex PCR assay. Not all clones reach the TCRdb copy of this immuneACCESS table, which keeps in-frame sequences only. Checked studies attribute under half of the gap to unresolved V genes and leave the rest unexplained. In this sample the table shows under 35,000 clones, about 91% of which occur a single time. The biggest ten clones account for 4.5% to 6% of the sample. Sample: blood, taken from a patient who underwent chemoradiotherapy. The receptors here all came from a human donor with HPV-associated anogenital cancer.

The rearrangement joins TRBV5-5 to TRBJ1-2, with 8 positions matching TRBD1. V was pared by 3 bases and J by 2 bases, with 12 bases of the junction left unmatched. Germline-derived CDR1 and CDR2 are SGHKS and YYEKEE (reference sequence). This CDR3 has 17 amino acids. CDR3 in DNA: TGTGCCAGCAGCTGGTGGGTTCAGGGGGCGGCCAACTATGGCTACACCTTC. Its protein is CASSWWVQGAANYGYTF.

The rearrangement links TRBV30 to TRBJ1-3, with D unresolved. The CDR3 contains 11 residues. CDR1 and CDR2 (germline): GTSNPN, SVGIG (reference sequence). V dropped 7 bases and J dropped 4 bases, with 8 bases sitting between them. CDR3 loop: CAYPGGNTIYF. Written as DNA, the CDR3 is TGTGCCTACCCAGGCGGAAACACCATATATTTT.

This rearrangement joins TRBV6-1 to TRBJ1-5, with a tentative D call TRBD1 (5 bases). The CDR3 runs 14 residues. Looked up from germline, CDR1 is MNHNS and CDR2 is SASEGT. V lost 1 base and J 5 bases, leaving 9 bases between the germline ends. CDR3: CASSEGGGDQPQHF. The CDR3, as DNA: TGTGCCAGCAGTGAAGGTGGGGGAGATCAGCCCCAGCATTTT.

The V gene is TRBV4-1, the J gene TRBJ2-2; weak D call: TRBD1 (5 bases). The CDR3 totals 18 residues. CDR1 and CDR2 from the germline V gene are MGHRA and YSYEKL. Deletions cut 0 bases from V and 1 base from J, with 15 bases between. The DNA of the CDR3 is TGCGCCAGCAGCCAAGATGCCAGGGTGAGACTGAACACCGGGGAGCTGTTTTTT. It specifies CASSQDARVRLNTGELFF.

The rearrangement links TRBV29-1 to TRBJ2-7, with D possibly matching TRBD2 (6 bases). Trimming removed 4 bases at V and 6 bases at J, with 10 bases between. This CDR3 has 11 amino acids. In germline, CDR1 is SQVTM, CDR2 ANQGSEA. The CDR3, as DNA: TGCAGCGTTGGGGGGGATCCCGAGCAGTACTTC. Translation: CSVGGDPEQYF.

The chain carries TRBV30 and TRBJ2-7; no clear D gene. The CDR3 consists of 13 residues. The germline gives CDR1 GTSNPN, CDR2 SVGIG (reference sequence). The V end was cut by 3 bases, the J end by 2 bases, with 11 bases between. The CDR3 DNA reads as TGTGCCTGGAGCATCGTAGGAGCCTACGAGCAGTACTTC. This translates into CAWSIVGAYEQYF.

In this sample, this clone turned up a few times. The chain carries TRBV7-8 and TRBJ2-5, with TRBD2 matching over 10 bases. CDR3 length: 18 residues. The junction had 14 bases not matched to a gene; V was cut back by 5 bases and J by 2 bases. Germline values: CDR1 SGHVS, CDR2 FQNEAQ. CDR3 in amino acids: CASSPGLAGDPGQETQYF. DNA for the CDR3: TGTGCCAGCAGCCCAGGTCTAGCGGGGGACCCCGGACAAGAGACCCAGTACTTC.

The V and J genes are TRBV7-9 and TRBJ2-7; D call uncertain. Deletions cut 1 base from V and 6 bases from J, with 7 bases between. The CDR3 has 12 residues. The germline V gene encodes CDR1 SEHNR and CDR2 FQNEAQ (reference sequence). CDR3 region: CASSLENGEQYF. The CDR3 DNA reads TGTGCCAGCAGCTTAGAGAATGGCGAGCAGTACTTC.

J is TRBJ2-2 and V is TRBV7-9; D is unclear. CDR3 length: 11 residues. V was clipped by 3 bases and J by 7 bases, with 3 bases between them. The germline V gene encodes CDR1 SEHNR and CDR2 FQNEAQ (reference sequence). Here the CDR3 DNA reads TGTGCCAGCAGCTTCTACGGGGAGCTGTTTTTT. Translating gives CASSFYGELFF.

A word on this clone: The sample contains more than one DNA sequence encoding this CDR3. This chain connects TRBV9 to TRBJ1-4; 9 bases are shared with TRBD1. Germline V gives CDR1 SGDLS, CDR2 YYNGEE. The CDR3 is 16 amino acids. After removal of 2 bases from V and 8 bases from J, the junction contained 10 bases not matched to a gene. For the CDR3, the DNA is TGTGCCAGCAGCGTTGACCCGGGACAGGGAAGGGAAAAACTGTTTTTT. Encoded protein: CASSVDPGQGREKLFF.

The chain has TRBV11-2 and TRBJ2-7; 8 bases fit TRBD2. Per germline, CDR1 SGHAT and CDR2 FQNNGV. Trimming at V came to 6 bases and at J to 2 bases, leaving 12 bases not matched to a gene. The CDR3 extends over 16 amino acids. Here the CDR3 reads CASRPFLSGTTYEQYF. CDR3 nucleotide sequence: TGTGCCAGCAGACCTTTCCTTAGCGGGACTACCTACGAGCAGTACTTC.

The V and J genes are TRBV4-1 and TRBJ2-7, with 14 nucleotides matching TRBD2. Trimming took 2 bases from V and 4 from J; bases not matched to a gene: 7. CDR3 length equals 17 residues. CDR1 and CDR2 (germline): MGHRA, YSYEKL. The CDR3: CASSQRLAGGLMYEQYF. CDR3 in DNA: TGCGCCAGCAGCCAAAGACTAGCGGGGGGGCTTATGTACGAGCAGTACTTC.

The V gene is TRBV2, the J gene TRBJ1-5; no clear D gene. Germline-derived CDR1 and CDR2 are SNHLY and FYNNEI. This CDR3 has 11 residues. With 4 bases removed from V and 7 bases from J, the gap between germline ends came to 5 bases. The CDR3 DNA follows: TGTGCCAGCAGTGTGGACCAGCCCCAGCATTTT. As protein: CASSVDQPQHF.

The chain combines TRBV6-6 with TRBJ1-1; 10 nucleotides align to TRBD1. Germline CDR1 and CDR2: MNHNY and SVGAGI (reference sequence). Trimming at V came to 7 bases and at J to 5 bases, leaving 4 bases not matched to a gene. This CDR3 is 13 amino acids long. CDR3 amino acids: CASKDRGHTEAFF. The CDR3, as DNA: TGTGCCAGCAAAGACAGGGGGCATACTGAAGCTTTCTTT.

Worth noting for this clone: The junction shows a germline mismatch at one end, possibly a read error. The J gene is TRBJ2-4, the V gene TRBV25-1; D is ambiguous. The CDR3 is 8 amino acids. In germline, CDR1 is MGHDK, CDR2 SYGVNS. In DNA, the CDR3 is TGTGCCAGCAGTGAAAGGGACTTC. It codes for CASSERDF.

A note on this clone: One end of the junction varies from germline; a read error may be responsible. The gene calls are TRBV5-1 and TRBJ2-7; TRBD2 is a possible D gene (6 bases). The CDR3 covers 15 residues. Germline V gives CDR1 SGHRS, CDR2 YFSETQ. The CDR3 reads CASSLAGLSSYEQYF. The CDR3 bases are TGCGCCAGCAGTTTGGCGGGGCTAAGCTCCTACGAGCAGTACTTC.

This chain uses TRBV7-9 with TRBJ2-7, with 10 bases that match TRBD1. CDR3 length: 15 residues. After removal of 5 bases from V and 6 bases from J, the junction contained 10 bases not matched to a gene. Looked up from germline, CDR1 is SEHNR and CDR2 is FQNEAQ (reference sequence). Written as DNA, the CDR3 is TGTGCCAGCAGCCGCAGTTTGGGACAGGGGAGCGAGCAGTACTTC. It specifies CASSRSLGQGSEQYF. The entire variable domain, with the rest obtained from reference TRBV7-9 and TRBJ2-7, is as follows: DTGVSQNPRHKITKRGQNVTFRCDPISEHNRLYWYRQTLGQGPEFLTYFQNEAQLEKSRLLSDRFSAERPKGSFSTLEIQRTEQGDSAMYLCASSRSLGQGSEQYFGPGTRLTVT.

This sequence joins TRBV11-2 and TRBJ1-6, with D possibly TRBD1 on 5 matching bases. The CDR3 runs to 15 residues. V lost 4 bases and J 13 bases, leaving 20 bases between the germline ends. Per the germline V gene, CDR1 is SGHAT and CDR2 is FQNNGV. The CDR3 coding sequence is TGTGCCAGCAGCTCCACCTCGGACAATACGGTCCCCCTCCACTTT. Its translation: CASSSTSDNTVPLHF. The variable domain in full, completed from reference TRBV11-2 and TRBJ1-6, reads EAGVAQSPRYKIIEKRQSVAFWCNPISGHATLYWYQQILGQGPKLLIQFQNNGVVDDSQLPKDRFSAERLKGVDSTLKIQPAKLEDSAVYLCASSSTSDNTVPLHFGNGTRLTVT.

CDR3 sequence (DNA): TGCGCCAGCAGCCAAGAGAATCTCGGGTACAATTCACCCCTCCACTTT. This translates into CASSQENLGYNSPLHF. The chain has TRBV4-1 and TRBJ1-6; D is unresolved. This CDR3 comprises 16 residues. Trimming shortened V by 0 bases and J by 7 bases, and 13 bases separated the two germline ends. CDR1 is MGHRA and CDR2 is YSYEKL in the germline V gene.

CDR3 sequence: CASSSQGGGQPQHF. The DNA for the CDR3 is TGTGCCAGCAGTTCGCAGGGGGGCGGTCAGCCCCAGCATTTT. The chain combines TRBV5-4 with TRBJ1-5; TRBD1 matches at 7 bases. In germline, CDR1 is SGHNT, CDR2 YYREEE (reference sequence). This CDR3 has 14 residues. With 5 bases clipped from V and 6 bases from J, the junction kept 8 bases outside the gene matches.

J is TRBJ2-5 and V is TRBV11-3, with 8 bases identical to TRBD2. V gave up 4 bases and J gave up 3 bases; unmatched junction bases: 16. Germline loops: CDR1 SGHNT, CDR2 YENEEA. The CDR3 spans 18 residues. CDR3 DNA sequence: TGTGCCAGCAGCTCACCAGTATTGTGGACTAGCTCGAAAGAGACCCAGTACTTC. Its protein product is CASSSPVLWTSSKETQYF. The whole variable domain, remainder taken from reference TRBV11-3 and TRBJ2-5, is EAGVVQSPRYKIIEKKQPVAFWCNPISGHNTLYWYLQNLGQGPELLIRYENEEAVDDSQLPKDRFSAERLKGVDSTLKIQPAELGDSAVYLCASSSPVLWTSSKETQYFGPGTRLLVL.